This entry concerns a single TCR beta chain. The authors ran a second PCR of roughly 7 to 11 cycles using a sample-barcoded 5' primer and a J-beta primer mix. MiXCR, run by TCRdb on the 5' RACE reads, gives a single entry per CDR3 protein. The sample holds about 690,000 distinct CDR3 sequences, around 41% seen once. The data stem from a study of blood T cells in healthy people across ages. The CDR3 loop spans 15 amino acids. The J segment lost 7 bases and the V segment lost 6 bases, leaving 10 bases of the junction unmatched. Per germline, CDR1 MNHEY and CDR2 SVGEGT. Sequenced: blood. The source is a man older than 75 in good health. The chain links TRBV6-2 or TRBV6-3 to TRBJ2-7; 12 bases fit TRBD2. The CDR3 DNA reads as TGTGCCAGCAGCCGGACTAGCGGGAATGACAATGAGCAGTACTTC. Translating it yields CASSRTSGNDNEQYF.